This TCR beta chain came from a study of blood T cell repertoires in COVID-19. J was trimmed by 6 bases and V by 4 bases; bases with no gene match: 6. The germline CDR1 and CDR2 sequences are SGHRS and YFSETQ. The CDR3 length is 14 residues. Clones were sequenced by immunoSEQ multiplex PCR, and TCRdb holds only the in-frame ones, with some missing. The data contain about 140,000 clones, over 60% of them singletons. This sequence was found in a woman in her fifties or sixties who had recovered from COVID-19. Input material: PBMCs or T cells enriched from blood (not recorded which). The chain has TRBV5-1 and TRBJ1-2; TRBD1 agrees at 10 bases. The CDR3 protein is CASSPGQGRNGYTF. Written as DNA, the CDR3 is TGCGCCAGCAGCCCGGGACAGGGGCGAAATGGCTACACCTTC. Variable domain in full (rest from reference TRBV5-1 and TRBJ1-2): KAGVTQTPRYLIKTRGQQVTLSCSPISGHRSVSWYQQTPGQGLQFLFEYFSETQRNKGNFPGRFSGRQFSNSRSEMNVSTLELGDSALYLCASSPGQGRNGYTFGSGTRLTVV.